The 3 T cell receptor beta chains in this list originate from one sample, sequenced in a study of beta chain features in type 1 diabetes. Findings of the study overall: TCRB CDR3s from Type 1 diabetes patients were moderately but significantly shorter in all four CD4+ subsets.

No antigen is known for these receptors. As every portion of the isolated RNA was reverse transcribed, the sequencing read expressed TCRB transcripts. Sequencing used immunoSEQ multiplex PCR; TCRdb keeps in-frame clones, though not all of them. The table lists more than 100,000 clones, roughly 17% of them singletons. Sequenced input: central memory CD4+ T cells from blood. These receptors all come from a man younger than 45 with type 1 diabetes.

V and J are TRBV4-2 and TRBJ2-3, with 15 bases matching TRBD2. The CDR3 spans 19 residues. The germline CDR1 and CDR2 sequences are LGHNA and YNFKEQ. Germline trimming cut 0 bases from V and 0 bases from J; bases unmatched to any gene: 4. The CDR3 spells CASSQDSGTSGGSTDTQYF. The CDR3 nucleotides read TGTGCCAGCAGCCAAGATAGCGGGACTAGCGGGGGGAGCACAGATACGCAGTATTTT.

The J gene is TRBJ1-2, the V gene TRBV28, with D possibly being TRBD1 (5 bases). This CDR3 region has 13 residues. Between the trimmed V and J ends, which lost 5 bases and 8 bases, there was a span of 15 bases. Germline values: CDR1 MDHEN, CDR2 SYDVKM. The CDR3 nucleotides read TGTGCCAGCAGTCTCCCGGGGGAGAGCGGCTACACCTTC. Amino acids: CASSLPGESGYTF.

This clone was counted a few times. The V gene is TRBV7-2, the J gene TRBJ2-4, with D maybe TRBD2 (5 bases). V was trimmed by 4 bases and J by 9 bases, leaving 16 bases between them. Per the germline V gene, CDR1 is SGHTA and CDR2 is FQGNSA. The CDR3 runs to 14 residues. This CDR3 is CASSSGGPRSIQYF. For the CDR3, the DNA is TGTGCCAGCAGCTCCGGCGGGCCCCGAAGCATTCAGTACTTC.